The 18 T cell receptor beta chains below come from one sample, sequenced in a study of shared clonotypes between healthy human individuals. Profiling relied on immunoSEQ multiplex PCR, and the TCRdb table lists in-frame clones only, not all of them. Of about 2.1 million clones in the sample, roughly 95% were seen once. Naive CD8 populations comprised CD45RO-negative cells positively selected for CCR7, excluding terminally differentiated effector memory CD45RA+ cells. Sequencing was performed on naive CD8+ T cells from PBMCs. These receptors all stem from a man aged 18 to 29 in good health. Some clones in this sample may be carry-over from other donors' samples.

The chain combines TRBV12-5 with TRBJ2-1, with TRBD2 matching over 11 bases. The CDR3 totals 16 residues. The junction had 10 bases not matched to a gene; V was cut back by 6 bases and J by 6 bases. Germline V CDR1 and CDR2: LGHNT, FRNRAP. This CDR3 reads CASGQRLAGRVNEQFF. The CDR3 DNA is TGTGCTAGTGGCCAACGACTAGCGGGAAGGGTCAATGAGCAGTTCTTC. Full variable domain (remainder filled in from reference TRBV12-5 and TRBJ2-1): DARVTQTPRHKVTEMGQEVTMRCQPILGHNTVFWYRQTMMQGLELLAYFRNRAPLDDSGMPKDRFSAEMPDATLATLKIQPSEPRDSAVYFCASGQRLAGRVNEQFFGPGTRLTVL.

Comments on this clone: This specimen includes other DNA sequences encoding the same CDR3. The gene calls are TRBV6-5 and TRBJ1-1; D is ambiguous. Deletions cut 2 bases from V and 3 bases from J, with 10 bases between. The CDR3 spans 14 residues. Germline V gives CDR1 MNHEY, CDR2 SVGAGI. The CDR3 here is CASSYREGDTEAFF. Here the CDR3 DNA reads TGTGCCAGCAGTTACAGGGAAGGAGACACTGAAGCTTTCTTT.

The chain has TRBV28 and TRBJ2-1; 8 bases map to TRBD2. The CDR3 totals 15 residues. Germline V gene sequence: CDR1 MDHEN, CDR2 SYDVKM. Trimming cost V 1 base and J 6 bases; bases outside gene matches: 5. The CDR3 loop is CASSLSREGLNEQFF. CDR3 in DNA: TGTGCCAGCAGTTTATCCCGGGAGGGCCTCAATGAGCAGTTCTTC.

On this clone itself: Additional DNA sequences in this sample encode the identical CDR3. The gene calls are TRBV28 and TRBJ2-4, with D possibly matching TRBD1 (6 bases). CDR1 and CDR2 from the germline V gene are MDHEN and SYDVKM. The CDR3 is made up of 14 amino acids. The V end was cut by 5 bases, the J end by 0 bases, with 8 bases between. Here the CDR3 DNA reads TGTGCCAGCAGTCCACAGGGAGCCAAAAACATTCAGTACTTC. This gives the protein CASSPQGAKNIQYF.

On this clone: Other DNA sequences of this sample code for an identical CDR3. The V call is TRBV7-9, the J call TRBJ2-1, with TRBD1 matching over 11 bases. J lost 4 bases, V lost 3 bases, and 2 bases had no gene match. Per germline, CDR1 SEHNR and CDR2 FQNEAQ (reference sequence). There are 15 residues in the CDR3. In DNA form, the CDR3 reads TGTGCCAGCAGCTTCGGACAGGGGGCGTACAATGAGCAGTTCTTC. It encodes CASSFGQGAYNEQFF.

This clone came up once. The chain employs TRBV27 and TRBJ2-7; D is undetermined. The CDR3 totals 14 residues. Germline CDR1 reads MNHEY; CDR2 reads SMNVEV (reference sequence). V was clipped by 6 bases and J by 3 bases, with 15 bases between them. The CDR3 sequence is CASRTFARVYEQYF. CDR3 DNA: TGTGCCAGCAGGACCTTTGCTAGGGTCTACGAGCAGTACTTC.

Concerning this clone: The identical CDR3 is also encoded by other nucleotide sequences in the sample. This chain links TRBV4-1 with TRBJ2-3; D is unclear. The CDR3 is made up of 12 amino acids. In germline, CDR1 is MGHRA, CDR2 YSYEKL. V shed 1 base and J shed 4 bases, with 3 bases lying between them. CDR3 coding DNA: TGCGCCAGCAGCCAAGTTTCAGATACGCAGTATTTT. Residues: CASSQVSDTQYF.

This chain joins TRBV4-2 and TRBJ2-7; 7 bases are a match to TRBD2. V was clipped by 0 bases and J by 2 bases; unmatched bases: 4. Germline values: CDR1 LGHNA, CDR2 YNFKEQ. CDR3 length: 15 residues. The CDR3 DNA follows: TGTGCCAGCAGCCAAGATCCTAGCGGTACCTACGAGCAGTACTTC. Translating gives CASSQDPSGTYEQYF.

CDR3 region: CASSRWDSYNEQFF. The CDR3 region has the DNA TGTGCCAGCAGCAGATGGGACAGCTACAATGAGCAGTTCTTC. The chain links TRBV9 to TRBJ2-1; 7 bases align to TRBD1. The CDR3 is 14 amino acids. From germline, CDR1 is SGDLS and CDR2 YYNGEE. After removal of 4 bases from V and 3 bases from J, the junction contained 4 bases not matched to a gene.

CDR3 sequence reads: CASSIWGRPYEQYF. The DNA of the CDR3 is TGTGCCAGTAGTATTTGGGGTAGACCCTACGAGCAGTACTTC. The J gene is TRBJ2-7, the V gene TRBV19; D gene unclear. The CDR3 is 14 amino acids. From germline, CDR1 is LNHDA and CDR2 SQIVND (reference sequence). The V end lost 3 bases, the J end lost 2 bases, and 11 bases lay between the germline ends.

J is TRBJ2-1 and V is TRBV27; 11 bases agree with TRBD2. V lost 6 bases to trimming and J lost 0 bases; unmatched junction nucleotides: 19. CDR1 MNHEY and CDR2 SMNVEV come from the germline V gene (reference sequence). The CDR3 covers 21 residues. CDR3 loop: CASRYLIGGTSGSGSYNEQFF. CDR3 bases: TGTGCCAGCAGATATCTTATTGGGGGGACTAGCGGATCGGGCTCCTACAATGAGCAGTTCTTC.

V gene TRBV10-3 combines with J gene TRBJ1-2, with 7 nucleotides matching TRBD1. The CDR3 is made up of 15 amino acids. Germline V gene sequence: CDR1 ENHRY, CDR2 SYGVKD. J lost 3 bases, V lost 8 bases, and 12 bases had no gene match. The CDR3 is CAIGPHDREDYGYTF. For the CDR3, the DNA is TGTGCCATCGGCCCGCATGACAGGGAAGACTATGGCTACACCTTC.

The chain employs TRBV7-6 and TRBJ1-1; D is unclear. V lost 6 bases to trimming and J lost 4 bases, with 15 bases between them. The germline V gene has CDR1 SGHVS and CDR2 FNYEAQ. This CDR3 is 14 amino acids long. CDR3 sequence: CASRLGSEGTEAFF. CDR3 DNA sequence: TGTGCCAGCAGGTTGGGGAGTGAGGGCACTGAAGCTTTCTTT.

The CDR3 is CASSQDHSRHVYEQYF. In DNA form, the CDR3 reads TGCGCCAGCAGCCAAGATCATTCTAGACACGTTTACGAGCAGTACTTC. The gene calls are TRBV4-1 and TRBJ2-7; D unresolved. The CDR3 length is 16 residues. Germline V CDR1 and CDR2: MGHRA, YSYEKL. The V end was cut by 0 bases, the J end by 4 bases, with 16 bases between.

For the CDR3, the DNA is TGTGCCAGCAGCTTTGGACTAGCGGGAGGGCACCCCTACAATGAGCAGTTCTTC. Its protein product is CASSFGLAGGHPYNEQFF. The chain is built from TRBV7-8 and TRBJ2-1; 15 bases fit TRBD2. This CDR3 is built from 18 residues. With V trimmed by 3 bases and J by 2 bases, 5 bases remained unmatched. Per the germline V gene, CDR1 is SGHVS and CDR2 is FQNEAQ.

The V gene is TRBV7-8, the J gene TRBJ2-1; TRBD1 aligns across 8 bases. CDR1 is SGHVS and CDR2 is FQNEAQ in the germline V gene. Losses at the gene ends were 1 base for V and 6 bases for J; bases not matched to a gene: 14. The CDR3 is 18 residues long. As DNA, the CDR3 is TGTGCCAGCAGCTTAGGGTCGGGTAGACAGGGGAGAAGCAATGAGCAGTTCTTC. Translated, it gives CASSLGSGRQGRSNEQFF.

Regarding this clone: At the DNA level, this CDR3 is encoded by other sequences in the same sample as well. The chain links TRBV9 to TRBJ1-2; a weak D match, TRBD1 (5 bases). Per the germline V gene, CDR1 is SGDLS and CDR2 is YYNGEE. Trimming removed 4 bases at V and 2 bases at J, with 6 bases between. The CDR3 contains 12 residues. CDR3 in amino acids: CASSPGNYGYTF. As DNA, the CDR3 is TGTGCCAGCAGCCCAGGGAACTATGGCTACACCTTC. Supplemented by reference TRBV9 and TRBJ1-2, the full variable domain reads DSGVTQTPKHLITATGQRVTLRCSPRSGDLSVYWYQQSLDQGLQFLIQYYNGEERAKGNILERFSAQQFPDLHSELNLSSLELGDSALYFCASSPGNYGYTFGSGTRLTVV.

The V call is TRBV27, the J call TRBJ2-5; a possible D gene is TRBD1 (5 bases). The CDR3 has 14 amino acids. V was shortened by 5 bases and J by 0 bases, with 10 bases between the two germline ends. Germline loops: CDR1 MNHEY, CDR2 SMNVEV (reference sequence). The CDR3 here is CASSKGAYQETQYF. As DNA, the CDR3 is TGTGCCAGCAGTAAAGGGGCTTACCAAGAGACCCAGTACTTC.